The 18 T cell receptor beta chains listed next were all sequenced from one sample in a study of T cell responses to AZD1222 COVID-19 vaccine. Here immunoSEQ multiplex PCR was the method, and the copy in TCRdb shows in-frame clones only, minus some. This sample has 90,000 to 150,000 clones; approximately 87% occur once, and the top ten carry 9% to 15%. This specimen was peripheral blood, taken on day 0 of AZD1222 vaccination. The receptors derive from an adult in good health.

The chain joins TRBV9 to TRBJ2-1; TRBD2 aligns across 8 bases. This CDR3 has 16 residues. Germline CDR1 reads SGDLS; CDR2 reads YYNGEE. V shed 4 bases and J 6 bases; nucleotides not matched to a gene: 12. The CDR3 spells CASSPGGTRVANEQFF. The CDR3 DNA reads TGTGCCAGCAGCCCCGGGGGGACTAGGGTTGCCAATGAGCAGTTCTTC.

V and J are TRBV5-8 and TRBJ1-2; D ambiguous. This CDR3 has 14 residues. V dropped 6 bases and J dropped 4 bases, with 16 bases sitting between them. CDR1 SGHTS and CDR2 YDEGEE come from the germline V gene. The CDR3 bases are TGTGCCAGCACCGGCAAGGGAAAGAGCTATGGCTACACCTTC. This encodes CASTGKGKSYGYTF.

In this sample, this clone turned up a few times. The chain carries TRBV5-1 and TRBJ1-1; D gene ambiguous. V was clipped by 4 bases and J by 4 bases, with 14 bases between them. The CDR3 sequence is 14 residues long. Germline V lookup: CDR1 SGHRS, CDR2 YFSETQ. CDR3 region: CASSPKNQATEAFF. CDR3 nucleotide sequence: TGCGCCAGCAGCCCGAAAAATCAGGCCACTGAAGCTTTCTTT.

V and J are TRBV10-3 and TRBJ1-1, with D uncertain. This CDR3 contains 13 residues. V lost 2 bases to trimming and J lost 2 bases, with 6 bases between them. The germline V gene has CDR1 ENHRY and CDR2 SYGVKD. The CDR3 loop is CAISEEGNTEAFF. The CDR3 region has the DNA TGTGCCATCAGTGAGGAGGGCAACACTGAAGCTTTCTTT.

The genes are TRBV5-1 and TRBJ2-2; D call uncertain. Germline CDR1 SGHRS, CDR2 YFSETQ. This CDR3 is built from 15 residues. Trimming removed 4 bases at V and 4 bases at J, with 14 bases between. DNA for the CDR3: TGCGCCAGCAGCGCTTGGCCTGGTCCCACCGGGGAGCTGTTTTTT. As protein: CASSAWPGPTGELFF.

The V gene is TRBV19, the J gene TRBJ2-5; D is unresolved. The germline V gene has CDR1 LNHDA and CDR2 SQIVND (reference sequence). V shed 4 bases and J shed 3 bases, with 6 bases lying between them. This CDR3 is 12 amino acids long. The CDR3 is CASSSREETQYF. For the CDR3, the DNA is TGTGCCAGTAGTAGTAGAGAAGAGACCCAGTACTTC.

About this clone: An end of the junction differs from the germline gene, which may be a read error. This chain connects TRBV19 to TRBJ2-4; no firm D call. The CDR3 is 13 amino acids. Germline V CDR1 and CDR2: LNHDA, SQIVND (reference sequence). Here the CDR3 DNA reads TGTGCCAGTAGTGTAGAGCGTCAAAACATTCAGTACTTC. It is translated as CASSVERQNIQYF. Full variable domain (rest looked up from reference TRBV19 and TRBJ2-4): DGGITQSPKYLFRKEGQNVTLSCEQNLNHDAMYWYRQDPGQGLRLIYYSQIVNDFQKGDIAEGYSVSREKKESFPLTVTSAQKNPTAFYLCASSVERQNIQYFGAGTRLSVL.

The CDR3 is CASSSLYEQYF. The CDR3 bases are TGTGCCAGCAGTTCCCTCTACGAGCAGTACTTC. This sequence joins TRBV6-9 and TRBJ2-7; the D is unclear. CDR3 size: 11 residues. Per germline, CDR1 MNHGY and CDR2 SVAAGI. Trimming took 4 bases from V and 3 from J, leaving 4 bases between them.

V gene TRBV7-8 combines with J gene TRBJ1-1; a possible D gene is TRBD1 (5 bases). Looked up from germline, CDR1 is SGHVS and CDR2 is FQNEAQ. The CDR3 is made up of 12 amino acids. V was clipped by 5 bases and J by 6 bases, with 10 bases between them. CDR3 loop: CASSRRGAEAFF. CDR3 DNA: TGTGCCAGCAGCCGAAGGGGAGCTGAAGCTTTCTTT.

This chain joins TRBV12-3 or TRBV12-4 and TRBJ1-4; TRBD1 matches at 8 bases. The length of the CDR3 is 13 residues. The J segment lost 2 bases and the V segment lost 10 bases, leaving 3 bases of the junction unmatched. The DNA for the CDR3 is TGTGCCATCCAGGGGGCTACTAATGAAAAACTGTTTTTT. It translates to CAIQGATNEKLFF.

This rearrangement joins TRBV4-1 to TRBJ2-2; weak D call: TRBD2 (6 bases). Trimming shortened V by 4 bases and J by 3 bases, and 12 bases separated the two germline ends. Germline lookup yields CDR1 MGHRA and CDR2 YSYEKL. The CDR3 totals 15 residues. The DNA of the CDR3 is TGCGCCAGCAGCCTAGGCGGGATAGACACCGGGGAGCTGTTTTTT. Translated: CASSLGGIDTGELFF.

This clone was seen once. The CDR3 loop is CASSFPGQGVQPQHF. CDR3 in DNA: TGTGCCAGCAGTTTTCCGGGACAGGGGGTTCAGCCCCAGCATTTT. The chain recombines TRBV6-5 with TRBJ1-5, with 11 positions matching TRBD1. The J segment lost 6 bases and the V segment lost 4 bases, leaving 5 bases of the junction unmatched. Germline V gene data show CDR1 as MNHEY and CDR2 as SVGAGI. The CDR3 loop spans 15 amino acids.

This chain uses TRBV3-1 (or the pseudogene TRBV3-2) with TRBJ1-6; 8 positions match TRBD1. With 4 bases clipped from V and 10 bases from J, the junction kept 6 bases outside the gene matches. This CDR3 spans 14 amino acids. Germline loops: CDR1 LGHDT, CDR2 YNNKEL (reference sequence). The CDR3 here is CASSPGQGGSPLHF. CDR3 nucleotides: TGTGCCAGCAGCCCAGGACAGGGAGGCTCACCCCTCCACTTT.

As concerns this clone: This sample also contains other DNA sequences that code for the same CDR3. The CDR3 is CAISESGQSTDTQYF. DNA of the CDR3: TGTGCCATCAGTGAGTCTGGGCAGTCCACAGATACGCAGTATTTT. The rearrangement uses TRBV10-3 and TRBJ2-3; D gene ambiguous. This CDR3 spans 15 amino acids. Germline CDR1 ENHRY, CDR2 SYGVKD. Trimming cost V 0 bases and J 2 bases, with 9 bases left between them.

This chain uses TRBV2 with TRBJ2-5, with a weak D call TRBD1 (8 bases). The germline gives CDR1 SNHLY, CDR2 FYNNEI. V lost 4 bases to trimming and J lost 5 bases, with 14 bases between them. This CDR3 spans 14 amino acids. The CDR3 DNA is TGTGCCAGCAGTGTACAGGGGGGGAAGGAGACCCAGTACTTC. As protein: CASSVQGGKETQYF.

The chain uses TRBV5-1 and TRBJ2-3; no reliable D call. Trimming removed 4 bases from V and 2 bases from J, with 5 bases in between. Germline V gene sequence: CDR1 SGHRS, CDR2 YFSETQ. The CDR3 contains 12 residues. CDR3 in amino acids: CASSLPTDTQYF. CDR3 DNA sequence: TGCGCCAGCAGCCTACCCACAGATACGCAGTATTTT.

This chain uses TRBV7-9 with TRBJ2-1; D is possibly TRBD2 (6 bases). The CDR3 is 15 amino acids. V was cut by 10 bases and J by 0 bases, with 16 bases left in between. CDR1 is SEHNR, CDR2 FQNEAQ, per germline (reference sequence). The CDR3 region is CATSGGAPSYNEQFF. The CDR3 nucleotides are TGTGCCACCTCCGGGGGAGCGCCCTCCTACAATGAGCAGTTCTTC.

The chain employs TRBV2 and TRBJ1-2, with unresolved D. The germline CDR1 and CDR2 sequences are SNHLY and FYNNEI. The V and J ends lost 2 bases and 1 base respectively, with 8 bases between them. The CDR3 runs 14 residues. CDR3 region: CASSESVFNYGYTF. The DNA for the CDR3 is TGTGCCAGCAGTGAATCGGTCTTTAACTATGGCTACACCTTC.